A single sample is the source of the 13 T cell receptor beta chains below, sequenced in a study of shared clonotypes between healthy human individuals. The data were produced by immunoSEQ multiplex PCR, yet TCRdb's version contains in-frame clones alone and is incomplete. In the table there are over 2 million clones, about 95% of which are singletons. Naive CD8 isolation took CD45RO-negative cells positively selected for CCR7 and excluded terminally differentiated effector memory CD45RA+ cells. The sample was naive CD8+ T cells sorted from blood. The origin of the receptors is a man aged 18 to 30 in good health.

This chain's CDR3 is CASSLAMSSYNSPLHF. CDR3 DNA sequence: TGTGCCAGCAGCTTGGCCATGAGCTCCTATAATTCACCCCTCCACTTT. The chain employs TRBV5-5 and TRBJ1-6; D ambiguous. V lost 0 bases to trimming and J lost 0 bases, with 7 bases between them. The germline CDR1 and CDR2 sequences are SGHKS and YYEKEE (reference sequence). This CDR3 has 16 residues.

The CDR3 here is CASSVSTGLDYGYTF. CDR3 DNA sequence: TGTGCCAGCAGCGTTTCGACAGGGTTGGACTATGGCTACACCTTC. The chain uses TRBV9 and TRBJ1-2; 7 bases are shared with TRBD1. The J segment lost 3 bases and the V segment lost 2 bases, leaving 7 bases of the junction unmatched. The germline V gene has CDR1 SGDLS and CDR2 YYNGEE. This CDR3 is built from 15 residues.

Details on this clone: The same CDR3 also results from other DNA sequences found in this sample. CDR3 in amino acids: CSARDGDEQYF. CDR3 nucleotides: TGCAGTGCTAGAGACGGAGACGAGCAGTACTTC. V usage is TRBV20-1 and J usage is TRBJ2-7; D is undetermined. CDR3 length: 11 residues. Between the trimmed V and J ends, which lost 0 bases and 5 bases, there was a span of 5 bases. The germline V gene encodes CDR1 DFQATT and CDR2 SNEGSKA (reference sequence).

J is TRBJ2-3 and V is TRBV27, with TRBD1 matching 7 bases. The junction had 7 bases not matched to a gene; V was cut back by 0 bases and J by 7 bases. Germline V CDR1 and CDR2: MNHEY, SMNVEV (reference sequence). CDR3 size: 15 residues. CDR3 protein: CASSLSIGTAHTQYF. CDR3 coding DNA: TGTGCCAGCAGTTTATCGATAGGGACAGCTCATACGCAGTATTTT.

The gene calls are TRBV13 and TRBJ2-1, with 7 bases fitting TRBD1. Germline loops: CDR1 PRHDT, CDR2 FYEKMQ (reference sequence). V lost 2 bases, J lost 6 bases, and 10 bases stayed unmatched. This CDR3 is built from 16 residues. The CDR3 protein is CASSLFGDSVFNEQFF. The CDR3 region has the DNA TGTGCCAGCAGCTTATTCGGGGACAGCGTCTTCAATGAGCAGTTCTTC. The entire variable domain, with the rest obtained from reference TRBV13 and TRBJ2-1, is as follows: AAGVIQSPRHLIKEKRETATLKCYPIPRHDTVYWYQQGPGQDPQFLISFYEKMQSDKGSIPDRFSAQQFSDYHSELNMSSLELGDSALYFCASSLFGDSVFNEQFFGPGTRLTVL.

This chain joins TRBV6-1 and TRBJ1-4, with 10 bases lining up with TRBD1. Germline assignment: CDR1 MNHNS and CDR2 SASEGT. Trimming at V came to 1 base and at J to 1 base, leaving 3 bases not matched to a gene. This CDR3 has 17 residues. CDR3 coding DNA: TGTGCCAGCAGTGAAGTTGGACAGGGGGGAACTAATGAAAAACTGTTTTTT. It encodes CASSEVGQGGTNEKLFF.

This chain uses TRBV4-3 with TRBJ1-2; D is unclear. The CDR3 has 16 residues. CDR1 LGHNA and CDR2 YSLEER come from the germline V gene. Trimming left V 0 bases short and J 5 bases short, with 16 bases between. CDR3 sequence: CASSQDRATPRYGYTF. CDR3 in DNA: TGCGCCAGCAGCCAAGATAGGGCGACGCCTCGGTATGGCTACACCTTC.

This clone showed up just a few times. The chain recombines TRBV19 with TRBJ2-2; the D is unclear. Per the germline V gene, CDR1 is LNHDA and CDR2 is SQIVND (reference sequence). There are 12 residues in the CDR3. V was trimmed by 5 bases and J by 6 bases, leaving 7 bases between them. CDR3 DNA sequence: TGTGCCAGTAGTTACCCGCCCGGGGAGCTGTTTTTT. Translation: CASSYPPGELFF.

This clone has only a few counts. The chain employs TRBV25-1 and TRBJ1-1, with unresolved D. The V gene lost 4 bases and the J gene lost 0 bases, with 9 bases spanning the gap. This CDR3 is built from 14 residues. Germline CDR1 reads MGHDK; CDR2 reads SYGVNS. DNA for the CDR3: TGTGCCAGCAGTGTGCAGGAGTTGAACACTGAAGCTTTCTTT. Residues: CASSVQELNTEAFF.

The V gene is TRBV7-6, the J gene TRBJ2-5; 7 bases line up with TRBD1. V lost 6 bases and J lost 3; bases outside the gene matches: 4. CDR1 SGHVS and CDR2 FNYEAQ come from the germline V gene. CDR3 length: 13 residues. The CDR3 sequence is CASRTDREETQYF. The CDR3 DNA reads as TGTGCCAGCAGAACCGACAGGGAAGAGACCCAGTACTTC.

The V and J genes are TRBV7-8 and TRBJ2-3; a possible D gene is TRBD2 (5 bases). The V end was cut by 4 bases, the J end by 4 bases, with 21 bases between. The CDR3 loop spans 17 amino acids. Per the germline V gene, CDR1 is SGHVS and CDR2 is FQNEAQ. Here the CDR3 DNA reads TGTGCCAGCAGCTCGCCCGTAACGGGAACTCTCGCAGATACGCAGTATTTT. It encodes CASSSPVTGTLADTQYF.

The chain couples TRBV2 to TRBJ2-2; 7 nucleotides match TRBD1. V lost 3 bases, J lost 6 bases, and 10 bases stayed unmatched. CDR1 and CDR2 from the germline V gene are SNHLY and FYNNEI. The CDR3 contains 16 residues. Written as DNA, the CDR3 is TGTGCCAGCAGTGACTGGACAGGCCTTCGCTCCGGGGAGCTGTTTTTT. Translation gives CASSDWTGLRSGELFF. Full variable domain (outside the CDR3, taken from reference TRBV2 and TRBJ2-2): EPEVTQTPSHQVTQMGQEVILRCVPISNHLYFYWYRQILGQKVEFLVSFYNNEISEKSEIFDDQFSVERPDGSNFTLKIRSTKLEDSAMYFCASSDWTGLRSGELFFGEGSRLTVL.

The chain links TRBV30 to TRBJ2-7, with D tentatively TRBD1 (6 bases). This CDR3 is built from 12 residues. Per germline, CDR1 GTSNPN and CDR2 SVGIG (reference sequence). The germline V and J ends were trimmed by 0 bases and 7 bases, with 10 bases remaining between them. CDR3 coding DNA: TGTGCCTGGAGTGTTTTCCAGGGGGAGCAGTACTTC. This encodes CAWSVFQGEQYF. Together with reference TRBV30 and TRBJ2-7, the CDR3 gives the full variable domain: SQTIHQWPATLVQPVGSPLSLECTVEGTSNPNLYWYRQAAGRGLQLLFYSVGIGQISSEVPQNLSASRPQDRQFILSSKKLLLSDSGFYLCAWSVFQGEQYFGPGTRLTVT.